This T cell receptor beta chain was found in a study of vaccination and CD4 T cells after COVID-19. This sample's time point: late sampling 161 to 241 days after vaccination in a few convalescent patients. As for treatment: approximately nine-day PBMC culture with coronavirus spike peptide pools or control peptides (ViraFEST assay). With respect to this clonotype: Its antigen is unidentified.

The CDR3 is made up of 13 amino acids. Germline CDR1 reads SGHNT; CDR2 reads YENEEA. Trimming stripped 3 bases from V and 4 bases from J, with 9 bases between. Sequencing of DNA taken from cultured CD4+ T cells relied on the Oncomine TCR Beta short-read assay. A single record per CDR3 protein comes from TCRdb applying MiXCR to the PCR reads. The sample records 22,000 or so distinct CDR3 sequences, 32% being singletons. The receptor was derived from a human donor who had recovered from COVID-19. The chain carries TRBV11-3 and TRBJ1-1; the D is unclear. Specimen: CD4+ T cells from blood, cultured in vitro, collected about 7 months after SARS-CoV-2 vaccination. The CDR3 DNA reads TGTGCCAGCAGCTTTTATACGGGCACTGAAGCTTTCTTT. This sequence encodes CASSFYTGTEAFF.